Detailed here is one T cell receptor (beta chain). This entry is derived from a study of CXCR3-negative and CXCR3-positive naive CD8 T cells. Overall study context: Cumulative TRB read yield was approximately 135 million, averaging about 1.5 +/- 0.3 million per library.

5' RACE that incorporated UMI labels was used to prepare the TRB cDNA libraries. TCRdb derives one entry per CDR3 protein from the 5' RACE reads, leaving out DNA. The table counts 45,000 to 65,000 distinct CDR3 sequences; around 1.5% lies in the top ten. Germline V gene lookup returns CDR1 MDHEN and CDR2 SYDVKM. The CDR3 spans 13 residues. The J gene is TRBJ2-3, the V gene TRBV28; TCRdb's D call of TRBD2 is untestable without DNA. The clonotype originates from a human donor in good health. Some clones in this sample may be carry-over from other donors' samples. The sequenced material came from naive CXCR3- CD8+ T cells from blood. The subset here: CD45RO-CCR7+CD27+CD95- naive CD8+ T cells lacking CXCR3 (TNR3-). The CDR3 reads CATGGVGTDTQYF. Drawing the rest from reference TRBV28 and TRBJ2-3, the complete variable domain is DVKVTQSSRYLVKRTGEKVFLECVQDMDHENMFWYRQDPGLGLRLIYFSYDVKMKEKGDIPEGYSVSREKKERFSLILESASTNQTSMYLCATGGVGTDTQYFGPGTRLTVL.